This T cell receptor beta chain comes out of a study of T-cell memory formation after mild COVID-19. Overall study: There were largely donor-specific TCR clusters.

As regards this clonotype: Its antigen is unidentified.

Study results and limitations: Second-wave clones peaking on day 37 lacked confirmed SARS-CoV-2 specificity.

Constant-segment-primed 5'RACE gave TCR alpha and TCR beta cDNA libraries with sample barcodes and UMIs. In TCRdb, the 5' RACE reads were re-called with MiXCR into one record per CDR3 protein. The table shows 410,000 or so distinct CDR3 sequences, with about a quarter occurring only once. From germline, CDR1 is SQVTM and CDR2 ANQGSEA. V was cut by 7 bases and J by 0 bases, with 12 bases left in between. The CDR3 loop spans 14 amino acids. Material: PBMCs or a T cell subset sorted from them (not recorded which). The TCR was taken from an adult woman who had mild COVID-19 (a few samples of this study predate the infection). Cell type and time point are not known. The rearrangement uses TRBV29-1 and TRBJ2-2; D unresolved. CDR3 sequence reads: CSAFSAANTGELFF. The CDR3 DNA is TGCAGCGCCTTTTCGGCCGCGAACACCGGGGAGCTGTTTTTT.